A selection of T cell receptor beta chains follows, all from one sample in a study of tumor and adjacent non-tumor tissue in lung cancer. One entry per CDR3 protein results from TCRdb running MiXCR on the multiplex PCR reads. The sample shows about 86,000 distinct CDR3 sequences, approximately 73% of them seen only once. Sequences were obtained from distant non-tumor lung tissue. Receptors originate from a woman aged 45-59 years with non-small cell lung cancer. The CDR3 runs from the conserved cysteine through the conserved F or W. A D gene is named only where the DNA matches it firmly. The size of a clone is reported for some rows only, either as once, few or many, or as a class for expanded clones.

TRBD2 - TRBJ2-2 TRBV6-6 CASSSGREIGELFF TGTGCCAGCTCCAGCGGGAGGGAGATCGGGGAGCTGTTTTTT
- - TRBJ2-1 TRBV10-3 CTISESDRGRDYNEQFF TGTACCATCAGTGAGTCGGATAGGGGCCGGGATTACAATGAGCAGTTCTTC
TRBD2 - TRBJ2-2 TRBV11-3 CSSSFSGSDTRELFF TGTAGCAGCAGCTTTAGCGGGAGCGACACCAGGGAGCTGTTTTTT
- - TRBJ1-1 TRBV29-1 CSVEDKWQQNTEAFF TGCAGCGTTGAAGATAAGTGGCAGCAGAATACTGAAGCTTTCTTT
- many TRBJ2-3 TRBV12-3/TRBV12-4 CASGVGLTYPTDTQYF TGTGCCAGCGGGGTAGGACTAACCTATCCCACAGATACGCAGTATTTT
TRBD2 - TRBJ2-1 TRBV11-2 CASSQGRLAEVGEQFF TGTGCCAGCAGCCAAGGGAGGCTAGCGGAAGTAGGTGAGCAGTTCTTC
- - TRBJ2-3 TRBV29-1 CSVEVRIRGRDTQYF TGCAGCGTTGAAGTTCGGATAAGGGGGAGAGACACGCAGTATTTT
TRBD1 - TRBJ2-7 TRBV6-2/TRBV6-3 CASSYGDRLTKQYF TGTGCCAGCAGTTACGGGGACAGGCTGACCAAGCAGTACTTC
- - TRBJ2-7 TRBV5-1 CASSAGNEQYF TGCGCCAGCTCTGCGGGTAACGAGCAGTACTTC
TRBD2 - TRBJ2-2 TRBV4-1 CASNQLAGLTGELFF TGCGCCAGCAACCAACTAGCGGGCCTCACCGGGGAGTTGTTTTTT
TRBD2 many TRBJ2-1 TRBV11-2 CASSFGLSGRGVEQFF TGTGCCAGCAGCTTTGGTCTTAGCGGGAGGGGGGTTGAGCAGTTCTTC
- - TRBJ2-1 TRBV5-6 CASSLQGPHLYNEQFF TGTGCCAGCAGCCTGCAAGGCCCACATCTCTACAATGAGCAGTTCTTC